This T cell receptor (beta chain) was documented in a study of cytomegalovirus exposure and HLA in healthy donors. The PCR made use of 60 Vbeta and 13 Jbeta primers. Repertoires were generated with immunoSEQ multiplex PCR, while TCRdb's copy carries only in-frame clones and drops some. The sample consists of tens of thousands of clones, 65% to 85% of them appearing once. In the case of this clone: Its target is unknown.

The donors comprised healthy bone marrow donors. Study results and caveats: Most of the TCR beta V segments (in an earlier analysis) were productive either about 87% or about 30% of the time.

The TCR sequence derives from a man between 18 and 29 years old in good health and CMV-seronegative. The sequenced sample consisted of PBMCs.

CDR3 amino acids: CASSSPTGFREQYF. CDR3 DNA sequence: TGTGCCAGCAGTTCGCCAACAGGGTTTAGGGAGCAGTACTTC. The chain links TRBV6-5 to TRBJ2-7, with D maybe TRBD1 (6 bases). Germline-derived CDR1 and CDR2 are MNHEY and SVGAGI. The V gene lost 4 bases and the J gene lost 7 bases, with 17 bases spanning the gap. The CDR3 contains 14 residues.